One sample yielded the 26 T cell receptor beta chains listed below, sequenced in a study of vaccination effects on CD4 cells after COVID-19. Profiled with immunoSEQ multiplex PCR; TCRdb holds only in-frame clones, not every one. The sample includes some 46,000 clones, 76% of them seen just once. Subsequent to a culture period of more than 8 days, CD4+ T cells were isolated. The person had a PCR-confirmed SARS-CoV-2 infection during March to December 2020. All study participants received two doses of BNT162b2 or mRNA-1273 vaccine. These TCRs are of unknown antigen specificity. Sequences were derived from CD4+ T cells from PBMCs cultured without peptide, sampled after COVID-19 vaccination. These receptors all come from a human donor who had a prior SARS-CoV-2 infection.

The chain couples TRBV29-1 to TRBJ2-1; 14 positions agree with TRBD2. Germline V gene sequence: CDR1 SQVTM, CDR2 ANQGSEA. Germline trimming cut 6 bases from V and 8 bases from J; bases unmatched to any gene: 6. The CDR3 covers 14 residues. CDR3 protein: CSVGTSGSLDEQFF. CDR3 nucleotides: TGCAGCGTGGGGACTAGCGGGAGTTTGGATGAGCAGTTCTTC.

The J gene is TRBJ2-7, the V gene TRBV15; a possible D gene is TRBD2 (5 bases). CDR1 and CDR2 from the germline V gene are LNHNV and YYDKDF (reference sequence). The CDR3 covers 17 residues. The V end was cut by 0 bases, the J end by 5 bases, with 20 bases between. The DNA for the CDR3 is TGTGCCACCAGCAGAGATGGCGCGGGTGGGCAGGACCACGAGCAGTACTTC. Translated, it gives CATSRDGAGGQDHEQYF.

The rearrangement joins TRBV6-5 to TRBJ2-7, with TRBD1 matching 7 bases. CDR1 is MNHEY and CDR2 is SVGAGI in the germline V gene. This CDR3 comprises 14 residues. Germline trimming cut 9 bases from V and 0 bases from J; bases unmatched to any gene: 8. CDR3 sequence reads: CARLPGQSSYEQYF. The CDR3 nucleotides are TGTGCCAGATTACCGGGACAGAGCTCCTACGAGCAGTACTTC.

The chain employs TRBV2 and TRBJ1-2; D possibly corresponds to TRBD1 (5 bases). The germline V gene has CDR1 SNHLY and CDR2 FYNNEI. CDR3 length: 14 amino acids. Between the trimmed V and J ends, which lost 3 bases and 0 bases, there was a span of 8 bases. CDR3 DNA sequence: TGTGCCAGCAGTGATCAGGGAACTAACTATGGCTACACCTTC. Its translation is CASSDQGTNYGYTF.

This chain connects TRBV7-9 to TRBJ2-5; 9 positions match TRBD1. The CDR3 has 13 residues. Trimming took 5 bases from V and 3 from J; bases not matched to a gene: 1. Germline V gene sequence: CDR1 SEHNR, CDR2 FQNEAQ (reference sequence). CDR3 nucleotide sequence: TGTGCCAGCAGCCGGGACAGGGAAGAGACCCAGTACTTC. This translates into CASSRDREETQYF. Supplemented by reference TRBV7-9 and TRBJ2-5, the full variable domain reads DTGVSQNPRHKITKRGQNVTFRCDPISEHNRLYWYRQTLGQGPEFLTYFQNEAQLEKSRLLSDRFSAERPKGSFSTLEIQRTEQGDSAMYLCASSRDREETQYFGPGTRLLVL.

The chain couples TRBV5-1 to TRBJ1-3; 8 positions agree with TRBD1. The CDR3 runs 15 residues. The germline CDR1 and CDR2 sequences are SGHRS and YFSETQ. V gave up 4 bases and J gave up 0 bases; unmatched junction bases: 3. The CDR3 is CASSTTGASGNTIYF. The CDR3, as DNA: TGCGCCAGCAGCACGACAGGGGCCTCTGGAAACACCATATATTTT.

This sequence joins TRBV28 and TRBJ2-2; 9 bases agree with TRBD2. The CDR3 spans 17 residues. Germline assignment: CDR1 MDHEN and CDR2 SYDVKM. With 6 bases clipped from V and 0 bases from J, the junction kept 8 bases outside the gene matches. The CDR3 DNA reads as TGTGCCAGCAGCCTAGTAGCGGGGGCCGCGAACACCGGGGAGCTGTTTTTT. Its translation: CASSLVAGAANTGELFF.

This sequence joins TRBV7-9 and TRBJ1-5; D call uncertain. Germline V gene data show CDR1 as SEHNR and CDR2 as FQNEAQ (reference sequence). The V and J ends lost 1 base and 7 bases respectively, with 14 bases between them. The CDR3 length is 15 residues. In DNA, the CDR3 is TGTGCCAGCAGCTTAGATATTCAGCCGTCCCAGCCCCAGCATTTT. Protein product: CASSLDIQPSQPQHF.

The rearrangement joins TRBV25-1 to TRBJ1-1; no firm D call. Looked up from germline, CDR1 is MGHDK and CDR2 is SYGVNS. This CDR3 is 15 amino acids long. Trimming cost V 0 bases and J 1 base, with 9 bases left between them. The CDR3 spells CASSEYPPANTEAFF. The CDR3 DNA follows: TGTGCCAGCAGTGAATATCCCCCAGCGAACACTGAAGCTTTCTTT.

The chain has TRBV30 and TRBJ2-7; 10 nucleotides match TRBD1. Losses at the gene ends were 5 bases for V and 4 bases for J; bases not matched to a gene: 5. Germline lookup yields CDR1 GTSNPN and CDR2 SVGIG (reference sequence). The CDR3 loop spans 13 amino acids. The CDR3 region is CAWGRQGAYEQYF. DNA of the CDR3: TGTGCCTGGGGTCGACAGGGGGCTTACGAGCAGTACTTC.

The chain is built from TRBV11-3 and TRBJ2-1; D gene unclear. Germline CDR1 is SGHNT and CDR2 is YENEEA. The CDR3 is 13 amino acids. V was trimmed by 4 bases and J by 10 bases, leaving 14 bases between them. DNA of the CDR3: TGTGCCAGCAGCTATAGTCCCGCCGGGGAGCAGTTCTTC. Its protein is CASSYSPAGEQFF.

V and J are TRBV3-1 (or the pseudogene TRBV3-2) and TRBJ2-7, with 8 bases aligning to TRBD1. Germline CDR1 LGHDT, CDR2 YNNKEL (reference sequence). The CDR3 sequence is 14 residues long. The ends lost 4 bases at V and 4 bases at J; junction bases unmatched: 6. CDR3 residues: CASSLGTGLYEQYF. The CDR3 nucleotides are TGTGCCAGCAGCCTCGGGACAGGTCTTTACGAGCAGTACTTC.

The CDR3 region has the DNA TGTGCCAGCAGCGCGACAGGGCGCCAAGAGACCCAGTACTTC. This codes for CASSATGRQETQYF. This chain connects TRBV9 to TRBJ2-5; 7 bases match TRBD1. Germline V CDR1 and CDR2: SGDLS, YYNGEE. The CDR3 extends over 14 amino acids. Trimming removed 3 bases from V and 1 base from J; junction bases left unmatched: 3.

The chain joins TRBV12-3 or TRBV12-4 to TRBJ1-1; D unclear. Trimming pared 4 bases from V and 10 bases from J, leaving 16 bases between. This CDR3 is 13 amino acids long. CDR3 sequence (DNA): TGTGCCAGCAGTTGGACTCGGGCCCCGGTAGCTTTCTTT. As protein: CASSWTRAPVAFF.

The chain joins TRBV12-5 to TRBJ2-3, with D maybe TRBD1 (6 bases). Per the germline V gene, CDR1 is LGHNT and CDR2 is FRNRAP. Trimming took 2 bases from V and 2 from J, leaving 11 bases between them. This CDR3 contains 15 residues. The DNA of the CDR3 is TGTGCTAGTGGTTTGCCACGACAGGTCACAGATACGCAGTATTTT. It encodes CASGLPRQVTDTQYF.

The rearrangement uses TRBV9 and TRBJ1-4; weak D call: TRBD1 (5 bases). CDR1 is SGDLS, CDR2 YYNGEE, per germline. The CDR3 consists of 14 residues. Trimming removed 1 base from V and 4 bases from J, with 8 bases in between. The CDR3 region is CASSVTGYNEKLFF. The CDR3 DNA reads as TGTGCCAGCAGCGTAACAGGTTATAATGAAAAACTGTTTTTT.

The chain joins TRBV5-1 to TRBJ1-1; 8 bases line up with TRBD1. The germline CDR1 and CDR2 sequences are SGHRS and YFSETQ. Unmatched junction bases numbered 5, after V lost 3 bases and J lost 1 base. CDR3 length equals 15 residues. The CDR3: CASSSDRARNTEAFF. The DNA for the CDR3 is TGCGCCAGCAGCTCGGACAGGGCGAGGAACACTGAAGCTTTCTTT.

The J gene is TRBJ1-1, the V gene TRBV11-3, with D perhaps matching TRBD1 (5 bases). This CDR3 contains 18 residues. Between the trimmed V and J ends, which lost 1 base and 1 base, there was a span of 19 bases. The germline gives CDR1 SGHNT, CDR2 YENEEA. CDR3 nucleotide sequence: TGTGCCAGCAGCTTAGTGGGTCGGTGGGGGACTCCGAACACTGAAGCTTTCTTT. Translation: CASSLVGRWGTPNTEAFF.

The chain's CDR3 is CASSQAGLTDTQYF. Written as DNA, the CDR3 is TGTGCCAGCAGCCAAGCCGGGCTCACAGATACGCAGTATTTT. This chain uses TRBV14 with TRBJ2-3; D is unclear. Germline values: CDR1 SGHDN, CDR2 FVKESK. The CDR3 loop spans 14 amino acids. Deletions cut 1 base from V and 2 bases from J, with 7 bases between.

CDR3: CASGAYLAGEVKFKQFF. DNA for the CDR3: TGTGCTAGTGGCGCCTACTTAGCGGGAGAGGTAAAGTTCAAGCAGTTCTTC. The genes are TRBV12-5 and TRBJ2-1, with 9 bases matching TRBD2. Germline loops: CDR1 LGHNT, CDR2 FRNRAP. Trimming removed 6 bases from V and 11 bases from J; junction bases left unmatched: 20. CDR3 size: 17 residues.

J is TRBJ1-2 and V is TRBV10-3; the D gene is possibly TRBD1 (6 bases). V was pared by 11 bases and J by 3 bases, with 19 bases between. The CDR3 contains 14 residues. The germline V gene has CDR1 ENHRY and CDR2 SYGVKD. The CDR3 nucleotides are TGTGCCTCGACGGACCAGGAGGGGGACTATGGCTACACCTTC. This translates into CASTDQEGDYGYTF.

This chain joins TRBV2 and TRBJ2-2; 12 bases fit TRBD2. The ends lost 10 bases at V and 4 bases at J; junction bases unmatched: 13. Germline CDR1 is SNHLY and CDR2 is FYNNEI. CDR3 length: 17 residues. Written as DNA, the CDR3 is TGTGCCACCCACGACCTAGCGGGAGGGCGTGGCACCGGGGAGCTGTTTTTT. Translation gives CATHDLAGGRGTGELFF. The full variable domain, in which reference TRBV2 and TRBJ2-2 provide the parts outside the CDR3, is EPEVTQTPSHQVTQMGQEVILRCVPISNHLYFYWYRQILGQKVEFLVSFYNNEISEKSEIFDDQFSVERPDGSNFTLKIRSTKLEDSAMYFCATHDLAGGRGTGELFFGEGSRLTVL.

The rearrangement links TRBV29-1 to TRBJ2-5, with unresolved D. Trimming removed 0 bases at V and 8 bases at J, with 19 bases between. CDR1 SQVTM and CDR2 ANQGSEA come from the germline V gene. The CDR3 is made up of 15 amino acids. The CDR3 spells CSVEDRTAQAFTQYF. In nucleotides, the CDR3 is TGCAGCGTTGAAGATCGCACCGCTCAGGCTTTCACCCAGTACTTC. Drawing the rest from reference TRBV29-1 and TRBJ2-5, the complete variable domain is SAVISQKPSRDICQRGTSLTIQCQVDSQVTMMFWYRQQPGQSLTLIATANQGSEATYESGFVIDKFPISRPNLTFSTLTVSNMSPEDSSIYLCSVEDRTAQAFTQYFGPGTRLLVL.

V gene TRBV12-5 combines with J gene TRBJ2-2, with D unclear. Trimming removed 1 base at V and 0 bases at J, with 6 bases between. The CDR3 length is 15 residues. Germline V gene data show CDR1 as LGHNT and CDR2 as FRNRAP. DNA for the CDR3: TGTGCTAGTGGTTTGGGGACCCCGAACACCGGGGAGCTGTTTTTT. Residues: CASGLGTPNTGELFF.

The gene calls are TRBV5-6 and TRBJ2-5; D remains unclear. V was cut by 0 bases and J by 2 bases, with 8 bases left in between. Germline CDR1 and CDR2: SGHDT and YYEEEE. The CDR3 sequence is 14 residues long. The CDR3 DNA reads as TGTGCCAGCAGCTTGGTGTCCTTGCAAGAGACCCAGTACTTC. The encoded protein is CASSLVSLQETQYF.

In nucleotides, the CDR3 is TGTGCCAGCATACGAGGGACAGAGAACACTGAAGCTTTCTTT. This sequence encodes CASIRGTENTEAFF. The chain has TRBV6-5 and TRBJ1-1; the match to TRBD1 covers 7 bases. The CDR3 consists of 14 residues. With 7 bases clipped from V and 1 base from J, the junction kept 6 bases outside the gene matches. CDR1 is MNHEY, CDR2 SVGAGI, per germline.